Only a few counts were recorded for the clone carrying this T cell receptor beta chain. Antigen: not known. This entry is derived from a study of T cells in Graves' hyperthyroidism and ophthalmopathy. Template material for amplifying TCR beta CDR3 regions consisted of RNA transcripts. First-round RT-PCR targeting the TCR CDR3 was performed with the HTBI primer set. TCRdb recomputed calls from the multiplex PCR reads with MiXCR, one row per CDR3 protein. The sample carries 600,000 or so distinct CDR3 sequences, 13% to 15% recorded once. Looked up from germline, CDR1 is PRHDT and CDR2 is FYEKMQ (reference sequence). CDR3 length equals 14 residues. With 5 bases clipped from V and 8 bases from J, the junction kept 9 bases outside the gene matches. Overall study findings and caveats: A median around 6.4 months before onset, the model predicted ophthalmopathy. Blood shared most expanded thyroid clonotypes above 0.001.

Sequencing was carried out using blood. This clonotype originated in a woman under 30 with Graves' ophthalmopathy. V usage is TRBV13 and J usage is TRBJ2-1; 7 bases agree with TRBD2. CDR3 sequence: CASSEGLSMDEQFF. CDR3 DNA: TGTGCCAGCAGCGAGGGACTATCCATGGATGAGCAGTTCTTC. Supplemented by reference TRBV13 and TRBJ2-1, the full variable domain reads AAGVIQSPRHLIKEKRETATLKCYPIPRHDTVYWYQQGPGQDPQFLISFYEKMQSDKGSIPDRFSAQQFSDYHSELNMSSLELGDSALYFCASSEGLSMDEQFFGPGTRLTVL.